This T cell receptor (beta chain) was recorded in a study of blood T cells in healthy people across ages. CDR1 and CDR2 from the germline V gene are MDHEN and SYDVKM. The length of the CDR3 is 17 residues. J was trimmed by 5 bases and V by 5 bases; bases with no gene match: 16. A second PCR, run for about 7 to 12 cycles, used a sample-barcoded 5' primer plus a J-beta primer mix. TCRdb re-derived calls from the 5' RACE reads in MiXCR, one entry per CDR3 protein. Of around 400,000 distinct CDR3 sequences listed, about 49% are singletons. Details on this clonotype: The conserved final phenylalanine or tryptophan is absent from the CDR3, which likely points to a read error.

The sequence was obtained from a man aged 55-75 years in good health. Sequencing was done on a sample of blood. This rearrangement joins TRBV28 to TRBJ2-3; 7 bases line up with TRBD2. The CDR3 region is CASSPPGLAESRDTQYI. CDR3 DNA: TGTGCCAGCAGTCCACCCGGGCTAGCGGAATCCCGAGATACGCAGTATATT.